The 27 T cell receptor beta chains reported below all come from one sample, sequenced in a study of identical twins. In TCRdb, the 5' RACE reads were re-called with MiXCR into one record per CDR3 protein. The data contain roughly 770,000 distinct CDR3 sequences, about 18% of them singletons. The sample was also reused in another study, on T cells expressing NK-cell markers.

The sample was PBMCs. The receptor source for this set is a woman in her late teens or twenties in good health.

This clonotype appeared a few times. CDR3 bases: TGTGCCAGCAGCCAAGAAGGGACGCTGAGCTTCTTT. This encodes CASSQEGTLSFF. The chain has TRBV3-1 and TRBJ1-1; tentatively, D is TRBD1 (5 bases). The CDR3 runs to 12 residues. V was cut by 0 bases and J by 14 bases, with 13 bases left in between. The V gene's germline CDR1 is LGHDT and CDR2 YNNKEL (reference sequence).

This clonotype has a handful of counts. The chain combines TRBV20-1 with TRBJ2-2; maybe TRBD2 (6 bases). Germline-derived CDR1 and CDR2 are DFQATT and SNEGSKA (reference sequence). The length of the CDR3 is 13 residues. V dropped 6 bases and J dropped 4 bases, with 12 bases sitting between them. This chain's CDR3 is CSAPGLRTGELFF. CDR3 bases: TGCAGTGCCCCGGGACTCCGCACCGGGGAGCTGTTTTTT.

This clonotype showed up many times. The chain joins TRBV5-1 to TRBJ1-4, with TRBD1 identical over 7 bases. Germline CDR1 SGHRS, CDR2 YFSETQ. V lost 3 bases and J lost 4; bases outside the gene matches: 3. The CDR3 extends over 14 amino acids. The DNA of the CDR3 is TGCGCCAGCAGCTCGGGACAGATTAATGAAAAACTGTTTTTT. This codes for CASSSGQINEKLFF. Supplemented by reference TRBV5-1 and TRBJ1-4, the full variable domain reads KAGVTQTPRYLIKTRGQQVTLSCSPISGHRSVSWYQQTPGQGLQFLFEYFSETQRNKGNFPGRFSGRQFSNSRSEMNVSTLELGDSALYLCASSSGQINEKLFFGSGTQLSVL.

V is TRBV15 and J is TRBJ2-6, with no clear D. Germline lookup yields CDR1 LNHNV and CDR2 YYDKDF (reference sequence). The CDR3 has 13 residues. V was pared by 5 bases and J by 1 base, with 3 bases between. The CDR3 spells CATSQSGANVLTF. CDR3 bases: TGTGCCACCAGCCAGTCTGGGGCCAACGTCCTGACTTTC.

This clonotype has only one observation. For the CDR3, the DNA is TGTGCCAGCCGAGCGGGAGGGCCAGAGGCGGGGAATGAGCAGTTCTTC. Translating it yields CASRAGGPEAGNEQFF. V and J are TRBV10-3 and TRBJ2-1, with 10 bases matching TRBD2. Looked up from germline, CDR1 is ENHRY and CDR2 is SYGVKD. The CDR3 sequence is 16 residues long. The ends lost 10 bases at V and 7 bases at J; junction bases unmatched: 16.

The genes are TRBV27 and TRBJ1-1, with a tentative D call TRBD1 (6 bases). There are 15 residues in the CDR3. Deletions cut 2 bases from V and 0 bases from J, with 10 bases between. The germline V gene has CDR1 MNHEY and CDR2 SMNVEV (reference sequence). CDR3 sequence: CASSLGGKVNTEAFF. For the CDR3, the DNA is TGTGCCAGCAGTTTAGGGGGCAAGGTGAACACTGAAGCTTTCTTT.

This clonotype was recorded at least ten times. The chain employs TRBV5-6 and TRBJ1-2; D is perhaps TRBD1 (6 bases). CDR1 and CDR2 from the germline V gene are SGHDT and YYEEEE. V was cut by 4 bases and J by 2 bases, with 15 bases left in between. This CDR3 contains 15 residues. The CDR3 loop reads CASSPLLTGNYGYTF. The DNA of the CDR3 is TGTGCCAGCAGCCCCCTCCTCACAGGGAACTATGGCTACACCTTC. Looking up the rest from reference TRBV5-6 and TRBJ1-2 gives the full variable domain: DAGVTQSPTHLIKTRGQQVTLRCSPKSGHDTVSWYQQALGQGPQFIFQYYEEEERQRGNFPDRFSGHQFPNYSSELNVNALLLGDSALYLCASSPLLTGNYGYTFGSGTRLTVV.

This clonotype has only a few counts. The chain carries TRBV5-6 and TRBJ2-5, with 9 bases identical to TRBD1. The CDR3 runs 14 residues. Unmatched junction bases numbered 2, after V lost 3 bases and J lost 2 bases. Germline V lookup: CDR1 SGHDT, CDR2 YYEEEE. CDR3 nucleotides: TGTGCCAGCAGCTGGACAGGGGAACAAGAGACCCAGTACTTC. Translation: CASSWTGEQETQYF.

The V gene is TRBV12-3 or TRBV12-4, the J gene TRBJ2-1; D may match TRBD1 or TRBD2 (7 bases each). Trimming removed 6 bases from V and 8 bases from J, with 17 bases in between. This CDR3 has 14 amino acids. CDR3 sequence: CASSQGEGGYEQFF. The CDR3 region has the DNA TGTGCCAGCAGCCAGGGGGAGGGTGGCTATGAGCAGTTCTTC.

In this sample, this clonotype turned up many times. The genes are TRBV12-3 or TRBV12-4 and TRBJ2-2, with D unresolved. The CDR3 is made up of 12 amino acids. Trimming left V 3 bases short and J 6 bases short, with 5 bases between. Here the CDR3 DNA reads TGTGCCAGCAGTTTTGTAGCCGGGGAGCTGTTTTTT. Translation gives CASSFVAGELFF.

This clonotype was counted ten times or more. CDR3 region: CAWAPSKNYGYTF. Here the CDR3 DNA reads TGTGCCTGGGCGCCGTCTAAGAACTATGGCTACACCTTC. The genes are TRBV30 and TRBJ1-2; no firm D call. V was trimmed by 5 bases and J by 2 bases, leaving 12 bases between them. CDR3 length equals 13 residues. From germline, CDR1 is GTSNPN and CDR2 SVGIG (reference sequence).

The chain combines TRBV18 with TRBJ1-2, with 8 bases fitting TRBD1. This CDR3 contains 15 residues. Germline lookup yields CDR1 KGHSH and CDR2 LQKENI. V lost 2 bases, J lost 3 bases, and 5 bases stayed unmatched. CDR3: CASSPSGTGDYGYTF. The CDR3 DNA follows: TGTGCCAGCTCACCATCCGGGACAGGAGACTATGGCTACACCTTC.

This clonotype came up many times. The genes are TRBV5-1 and TRBJ2-4; 7 positions match TRBD2. V was pared by 1 base and J by 7 bases, with 11 bases of the junction left unmatched. The CDR3 loop spans 16 amino acids. CDR1 SGHRS and CDR2 YFSETQ come from the germline V gene. The CDR3 region is CASSLMVGRIDNIQYF. CDR3 bases: TGCGCCAGCAGCTTGATGGTCGGGAGGATAGATAACATTCAGTACTTC.

The rearrangement links TRBV20-1 to TRBJ1-1; 7 nucleotides align to TRBD1. J lost 1 base, V lost 4 bases, and 9 bases had no gene match. Germline lookup yields CDR1 DFQATT and CDR2 SNEGSKA (reference sequence). The CDR3 contains 15 residues. CDR3: CSANAPGGQNTEAFF. Here the CDR3 DNA reads TGCAGTGCTAATGCCCCAGGGGGACAGAACACTGAAGCTTTCTTT.

The chain recombines TRBV20-1 with TRBJ2-5; the match to TRBD1 covers 7 bases. The CDR3 has 14 amino acids. The germline gives CDR1 DFQATT, CDR2 SNEGSKA (reference sequence). The V segment lost 4 bases and the J segment 5 bases; nucleotides outside the gene matches: 10. The DNA of the CDR3 is TGCAGTGCTAACCGGGACAGTGGAATTGAGACCCAGTACTTC. This gives the protein CSANRDSGIETQYF.

This clonotype was detected many times. One end of the junction varies from germline; a read error may be responsible. This chain connects TRBV12-3 or TRBV12-4 to TRBJ2-7; 8 bases agree with TRBD2. CDR3 length equals 18 residues. In DNA form, the CDR3 reads TGTGCCTGCAGTTTTCCCGGGGTTACAGCGGGAGTGGTATACGAGCAGTACTTC. Encoded protein: CACSFPGVTAGVVYEQYF.

V is TRBV10-3 and J is TRBJ2-3; TRBD2 agrees at 8 bases. Germline trimming cut 10 bases from V and 6 bases from J; bases unmatched to any gene: 12. The length of the CDR3 is 14 residues. CDR1 ENHRY and CDR2 SYGVKD come from the germline V gene. CDR3 sequence: CATNGGGSLDTQYF. Written as DNA, the CDR3 is TGTGCCACGAACGGGGGGGGGAGTTTGGATACGCAGTATTTT.

This clonotype was counted between two and nine times. The V call is TRBV4-1, the J call TRBJ2-7, with a weak D call TRBD1 (5 bases). V was cut by 0 bases and J by 0 bases, with 9 bases left in between. The germline V gene has CDR1 MGHRA and CDR2 YSYEKL. CDR3 size: 15 residues. The CDR3 region has the DNA TGCGCCAGCAGCCAAGACCGGACAAGCTCCTACGAGCAGTACTTC. This encodes CASSQDRTSSYEQYF.

The chain recombines TRBV7-6 with TRBJ1-2, with 9 bases aligning to TRBD1. V shed 2 bases and J 0 bases; nucleotides not matched to a gene: 7. Per the germline V gene, CDR1 is SGHVS and CDR2 is FNYEAQ. The CDR3 spans 17 residues. The CDR3: CASSLSQGAAANYGYTF. The CDR3 DNA follows: TGTGCCAGCAGCTTATCACAGGGGGCAGCAGCTAACTATGGCTACACCTTC.

This clonotype was detected a few times. This chain links TRBV7-2 with TRBJ2-7; TRBD2 aligns across 9 bases. Germline loops: CDR1 SGHTA, CDR2 FQGNSA. V lost 0 bases, J lost 3 bases, and 6 bases stayed unmatched. The CDR3 contains 16 residues. The CDR3 here is CASSLASTSGNYEQYF. Written as DNA, the CDR3 is TGTGCCAGCAGCTTAGCGTCGACTAGCGGAAACTACGAGCAGTACTTC.

The chain combines TRBV20-1 with TRBJ2-5, with TRBD2 matching 10 bases. The CDR3 extends over 16 amino acids. The germline V gene has CDR1 DFQATT and CDR2 SNEGSKA (reference sequence). Trimming at V came to 3 bases and at J to 2 bases, leaving 9 bases not matched to a gene. The CDR3 loop is CSASRPGLAAQETQYF. The CDR3 DNA sequence: TGCAGTGCTAGTAGGCCAGGACTAGCGGCACAAGAGACCCAGTACTTC.

This clonotype was observed a few times. V is TRBV9 and J is TRBJ2-7; D may be TRBD2 (6 bases). The V gene's germline CDR1 is SGDLS and CDR2 YYNGEE. With 1 base removed from V and 7 bases from J, the gap between germline ends came to 15 bases. This CDR3 contains 14 residues. CDR3 nucleotides: TGTGCCAGCAGCGTAACCGGGAGAGTAGAGGAGCAGTACTTC. It codes for CASSVTGRVEEQYF.

This sequence joins TRBV9 and TRBJ2-1; TRBD2 aligns across 9 bases. Per the germline V gene, CDR1 is SGDLS and CDR2 is YYNGEE. V was pared by 5 bases and J by 4 bases, with 4 bases of the junction left unmatched. CDR3 length equals 14 residues. The CDR3 DNA sequence: TGTGCCAGCAGAGGGACTAGCTCTTACAATGAGCAGTTCTTC. It translates to CASRGTSSYNEQFF. Full variable domain (rest looked up from reference TRBV9 and TRBJ2-1): DSGVTQTPKHLITATGQRVTLRCSPRSGDLSVYWYQQSLDQGLQFLIQYYNGEERAKGNILERFSAQQFPDLHSELNLSSLELGDSALYFCASRGTSSYNEQFFGPGTRLTVL.

This clonotype showed up just a few times. The rearrangement joins TRBV7-9 to TRBJ1-2, with a possible D match to TRBD1 (5 bases). CDR1 is SEHNR, CDR2 FQNEAQ, per germline (reference sequence). V was shortened by 5 bases and J by 0 bases, with 16 bases between the two germline ends. The CDR3 has 16 amino acids. The CDR3 nucleotides are TGTGCCAGCAGCCGAACCGGGACTCAAGCTAACTATGGCTACACCTTC. This codes for CASSRTGTQANYGYTF.

The chain uses TRBV4-3 and TRBJ2-7; 8 bases align to TRBD2. Trimming removed 3 bases from V and 7 bases from J; junction bases left unmatched: 5. The CDR3 has 13 residues. Germline-derived CDR1 and CDR2 are LGHNA and YSLEER. The CDR3 sequence is CASSHTGGHEQYF. The CDR3 bases are TGCGCCAGCAGCCATACGGGAGGGCATGAGCAGTACTTC.

The chain carries TRBV11-2 and TRBJ2-1; the match to TRBD2 covers 7 bases. This CDR3 has 18 amino acids. Trimming removed 3 bases from V and 5 bases from J; junction bases left unmatched: 16. In germline, CDR1 is SGHAT, CDR2 FQNNGV. In DNA form, the CDR3 reads TGTGCCAGCAGCTTGACGGGCCGGAAGCGGGAAGGAGACAATGAGCAGTTCTTC. Amino acid sequence: CASSLTGRKREGDNEQFF.

The genes are TRBV9 and TRBJ1-1, with D unresolved. The germline V gene has CDR1 SGDLS and CDR2 YYNGEE. Deletions cut 2 bases from V and 7 bases from J, with 21 bases between. The CDR3 contains 16 residues. The CDR3 coding sequence is TGTGCCAGCAGCGTTAAACAGAACGGGGTCGCGGTTGAAGCTTTCTTT. Translated: CASSVKQNGVAVEAFF.